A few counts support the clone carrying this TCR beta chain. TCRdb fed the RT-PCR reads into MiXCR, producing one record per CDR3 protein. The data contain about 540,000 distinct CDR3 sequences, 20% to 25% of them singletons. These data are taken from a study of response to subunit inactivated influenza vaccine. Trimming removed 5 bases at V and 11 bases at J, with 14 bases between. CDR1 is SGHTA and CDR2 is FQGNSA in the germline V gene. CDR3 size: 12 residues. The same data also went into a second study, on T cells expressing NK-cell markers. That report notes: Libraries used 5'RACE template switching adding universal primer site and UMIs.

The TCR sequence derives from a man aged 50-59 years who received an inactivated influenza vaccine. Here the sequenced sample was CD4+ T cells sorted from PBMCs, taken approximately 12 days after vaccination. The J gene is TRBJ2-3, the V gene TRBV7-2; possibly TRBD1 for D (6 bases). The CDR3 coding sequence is TGTGCCAGCAGCCAATCACAGGGAAGGCAGTATTTT. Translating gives CASSQSQGRQYF.